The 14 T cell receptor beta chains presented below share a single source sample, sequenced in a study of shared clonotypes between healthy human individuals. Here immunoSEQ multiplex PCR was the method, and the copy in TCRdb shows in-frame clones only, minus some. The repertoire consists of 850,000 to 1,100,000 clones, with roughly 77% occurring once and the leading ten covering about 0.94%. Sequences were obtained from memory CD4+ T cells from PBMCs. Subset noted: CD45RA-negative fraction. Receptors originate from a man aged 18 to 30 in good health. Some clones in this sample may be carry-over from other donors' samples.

The CDR3 spells CASSRSGSSPGANVLTF. The CDR3 DNA is TGTGCCAGCAGCCGTAGCGGGTCCAGCCCTGGGGCCAACGTCCTGACTTTC. V is TRBV7-2 and J is TRBJ2-6, with TRBD2 matching over 7 bases. Germline loops: CDR1 SGHTA, CDR2 FQGNSA. There are 17 residues in the CDR3. Trimming took 5 bases from V and 2 from J; bases not matched to a gene: 9.

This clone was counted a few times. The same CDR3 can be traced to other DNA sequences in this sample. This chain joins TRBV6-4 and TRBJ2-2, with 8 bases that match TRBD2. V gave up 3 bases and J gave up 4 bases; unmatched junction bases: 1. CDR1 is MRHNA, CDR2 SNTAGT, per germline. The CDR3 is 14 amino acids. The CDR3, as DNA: TGTGCCAGCAGTGATAGCGGGGCCACCGGGGAGCTGTTTTTT. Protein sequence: CASSDSGATGELFF.

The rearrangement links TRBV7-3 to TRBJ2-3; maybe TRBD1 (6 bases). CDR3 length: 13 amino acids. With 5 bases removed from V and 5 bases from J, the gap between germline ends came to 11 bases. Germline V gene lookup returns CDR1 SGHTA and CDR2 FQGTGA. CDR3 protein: CASSPNREDTQYF. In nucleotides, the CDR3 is TGTGCCAGCAGCCCAAACAGGGAAGATACGCAGTATTTT. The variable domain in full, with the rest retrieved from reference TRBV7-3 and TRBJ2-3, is GAGVSQTPSNKVTEKGKYVELRCDPISGHTALYWYRQSLGQGPEFLIYFQGTGAADDSGLPNDRFFAVRPEGSVSTLKIQRTERGDSAVYLCASSPNREDTQYFGPGTRLTVL.

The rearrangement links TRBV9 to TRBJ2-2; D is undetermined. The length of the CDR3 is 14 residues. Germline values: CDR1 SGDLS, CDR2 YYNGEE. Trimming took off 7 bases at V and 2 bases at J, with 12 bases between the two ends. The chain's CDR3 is CASAGPPNTGELFF. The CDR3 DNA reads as TGTGCCAGCGCCGGCCCTCCAAACACCGGGGAGCTGTTTTTT.

The CDR3 here is CASSSGTGRLSGANVLTF. The CDR3 coding sequence is TGTGCCAGTAGTAGCGGGACAGGGCGCCTCTCTGGGGCCAACGTCCTGACTTTC. The chain employs TRBV19 and TRBJ2-6; 9 bases fit TRBD1. V lost 4 bases, J lost 0 bases, and 7 bases stayed unmatched. Germline V lookup: CDR1 LNHDA, CDR2 SQIVND (reference sequence). This CDR3 has 18 residues.

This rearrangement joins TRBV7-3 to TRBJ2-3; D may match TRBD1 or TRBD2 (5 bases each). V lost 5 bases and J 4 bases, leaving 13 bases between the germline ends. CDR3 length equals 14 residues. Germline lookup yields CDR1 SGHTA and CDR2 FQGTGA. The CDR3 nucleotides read TGTGCCAGCAGCACCGAGGGGTGGGCAGATACGCAGTATTTT. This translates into CASSTEGWADTQYF.

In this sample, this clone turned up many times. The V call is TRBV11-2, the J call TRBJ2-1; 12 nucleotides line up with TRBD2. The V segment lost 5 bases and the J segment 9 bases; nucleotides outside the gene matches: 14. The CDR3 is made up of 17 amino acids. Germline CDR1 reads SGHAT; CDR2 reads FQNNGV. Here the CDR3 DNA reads TGTGCCAGCAGCCAGGAAACGGGACTAGCGGGTTCCGGTGAGCAGTTCTTC. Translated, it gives CASSQETGLAGSGEQFF.

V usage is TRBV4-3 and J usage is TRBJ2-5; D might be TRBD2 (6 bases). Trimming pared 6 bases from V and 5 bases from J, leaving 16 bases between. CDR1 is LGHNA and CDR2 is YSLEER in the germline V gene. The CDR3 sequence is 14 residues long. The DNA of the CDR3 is TGCGCCAGCAGTCGCGGGACCCTGGGGGAGACCCAGTACTTC. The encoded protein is CASSRGTLGETQYF.

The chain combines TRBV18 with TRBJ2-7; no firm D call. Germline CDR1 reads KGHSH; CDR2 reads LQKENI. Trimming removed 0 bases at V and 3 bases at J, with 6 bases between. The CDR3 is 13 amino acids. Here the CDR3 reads CASSPPTDYEQYF. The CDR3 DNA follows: TGTGCCAGCTCACCACCGACGGACTACGAGCAGTACTTC.

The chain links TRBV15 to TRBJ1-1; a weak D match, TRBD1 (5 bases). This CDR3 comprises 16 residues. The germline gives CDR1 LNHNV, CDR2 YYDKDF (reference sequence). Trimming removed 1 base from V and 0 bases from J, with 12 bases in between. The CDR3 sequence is CATSRGKTGMNTEAFF. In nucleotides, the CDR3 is TGTGCCACCAGCAGAGGAAAAACAGGCATGAACACTGAAGCTTTCTTT.

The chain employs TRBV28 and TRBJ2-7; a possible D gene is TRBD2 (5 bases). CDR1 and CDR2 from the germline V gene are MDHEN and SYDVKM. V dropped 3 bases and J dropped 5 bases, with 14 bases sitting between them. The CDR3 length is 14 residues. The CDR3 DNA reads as TGTGCCAGCAGTTTGAGGACGATCGGGGACGAGCAGTACTTC. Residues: CASSLRTIGDEQYF.

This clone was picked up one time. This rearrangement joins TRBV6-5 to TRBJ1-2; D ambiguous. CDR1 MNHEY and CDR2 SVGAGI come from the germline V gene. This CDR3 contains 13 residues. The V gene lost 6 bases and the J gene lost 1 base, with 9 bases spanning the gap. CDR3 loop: CASRPTVNYGYTF. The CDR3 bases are TGTGCCAGCAGGCCAACAGTTAACTATGGCTACACCTTC.

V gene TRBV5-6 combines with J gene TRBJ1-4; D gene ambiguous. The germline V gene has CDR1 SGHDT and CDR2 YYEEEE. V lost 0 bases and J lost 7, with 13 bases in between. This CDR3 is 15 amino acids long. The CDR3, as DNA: TGTGCCAGCAGCTTGGTCGTCAGCGGGAGTGAAAAACTGTTTTTT. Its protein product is CASSLVVSGSEKLFF.

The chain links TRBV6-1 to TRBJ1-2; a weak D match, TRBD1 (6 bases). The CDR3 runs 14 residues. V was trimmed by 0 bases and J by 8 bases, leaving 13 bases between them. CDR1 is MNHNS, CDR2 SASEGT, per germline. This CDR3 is CASSEAGSGVGYTF. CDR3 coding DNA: TGTGCCAGCAGTGAAGCGGGGTCAGGGGTAGGCTACACCTTC.